The 2 T cell receptor beta chains below all came from one sample that was sequenced in a study of blood T cell repertoires in COVID-19 (dated by TCRdb to 2020 to 2021). To prepare the library, the immunoSEQ multiplex PCR assay was applied. In its TCRdb copy, this immuneACCESS table keeps in-frame sequences only and misses some clones. Where compared with another copy, unresolved V genes explain less than half of these, and the others have no known cause. Within this sample are some 150,000 clones, with approximately 91% of them counted one time only. Jointly, the top ten make up more than 0.75% of the sample. The sequenced material came from PBMCs or T cells enriched from blood (not recorded which). Source of these receptors: a woman aged 18-35 years who had recovered from COVID-19.

This chain joins TRBV7-2 and TRBJ2-2; D call uncertain. The CDR3 covers 14 residues. Trimming cost V 6 bases and J 6 bases, with 14 bases left between them. Germline CDR1 reads SGHTA; CDR2 reads FQGNSA. The CDR3 is CASRPPTRAGELFF. CDR3 sequence (DNA): TGTGCCAGCAGACCCCCAACCCGCGCCGGGGAGCTGTTTTTT. Using reference TRBV7-2 and TRBJ2-2 for the parts outside the CDR3, the full variable domain is GAGVSQSPSNKVTEKGKDVELRCDPISGHTALYWYRQSLGQGLEFLIYFQGNSAPDKSGLPSDRFSAERTGGSVSTLTIQRTQQEDSAVYLCASRPPTRAGELFFGEGSRLTVL.

The CDR3 here is CASSETGGSTDTQYF. In DNA form, the CDR3 reads TGTGCCAGCAGTGAAACGGGGGGGTCCACAGATACGCAGTATTTT. The chain is built from TRBV6-4 and TRBJ2-3; 8 nucleotides align to TRBD2. Germline V CDR1 and CDR2: MRHNA, SNTAGT. Losses at the gene ends were 3 bases for V and 2 bases for J; bases not matched to a gene: 4. There are 15 residues in the CDR3.